This T cell receptor beta chain is drawn from a study of blood T cell repertoires in COVID-19. Study in general: Sources were T cells, B-cell-depleted T cells, or PBMCs; the material itself was cDNA or gDNA.

CDR3 length: 14 residues. Germline lookup yields CDR1 MNHEY and CDR2 SMNVEV (reference sequence). With 6 bases removed from V and 0 bases from J, the gap between germline ends came to 11 bases. Authors' processing steps: For nucleated cells, counts were estimated from reference gene primer amplification. This table comes from immunoSEQ multiplex PCR, and its TCRdb copy is limited to in-frame clones, with some not included. The V and J calls and clone size come from that table; D and trimming were worked out from the DNA. The sample gives approximately 270,000 clones, roughly four fifths of which show up once; over 7.5% is in the top ten. As concerns this clone: In the same sample, other DNA sequences code for this CDR3.

The source is a man older than 75 with acute or convalescent COVID-19. The chain recombines TRBV27 with TRBJ1-1; D possibly corresponds to TRBD1 (5 bases). Input material: peripheral blood. The CDR3 nucleotides are TGTGCCAGCAGCCTAAGACAGCTGAACACTGAAGCTTTCTTT. Translated, it gives CASSLRQLNTEAFF.